Below, 20 T cell receptor beta chains from the same sample are listed, as sequenced in a study of cytomegalovirus exposure and HLA in healthy donors. Amplification used 60 Vbeta primers and 13 Jbeta primers. Generated by immunoSEQ multiplex PCR, the TCRdb table keeps only in-frame clones and is missing some. The sample shows fewer than 200,000 clones, more than 75% of them seen only once. The source material was PBMCs. The receptors here all came from a girl under three years old in good health and CMV-seronegative.

V gene TRBV4-2 combines with J gene TRBJ2-6, with TRBD1 matching over 8 bases. Germline lookup yields CDR1 LGHNA and CDR2 YNFKEQ. The CDR3 consists of 16 residues. The V segment lost 4 bases and the J segment 2 bases; nucleotides outside the gene matches: 4. CDR3 residues: CASSPDRAAGANVLTF. Here the CDR3 DNA reads TGTGCCAGCAGCCCGGACAGGGCGGCTGGGGCCAACGTCCTGACTTTC.

The J gene is TRBJ2-1, the V gene TRBV15; 7 positions match TRBD2. There are 16 residues in the CDR3. Germline V gives CDR1 LNHNV, CDR2 YYDKDF (reference sequence). Losses at the gene ends were 3 bases for V and 2 bases for J; bases not matched to a gene: 7. The CDR3 spells CATSRGTGGAYNEQFF. The CDR3 DNA reads as TGTGCCACCAGCAGGGGAACGGGGGGTGCCTACAATGAGCAGTTCTTC.

The V call is TRBV15, the J call TRBJ1-4, with D possibly being TRBD1 (5 bases). CDR1 is LNHNV and CDR2 is YYDKDF in the germline V gene (reference sequence). The V end lost 1 base, the J end lost 7 bases, and 10 bases lay between the germline ends. The CDR3 has 14 residues. The DNA for the CDR3 is TGTGCCACCAGCAGAGGGGGGGGAGTTGAAAAACTGTTTTTT. This encodes CATSRGGGVEKLFF. Complete variable domain (other parts from reference TRBV15 and TRBJ1-4): DAMVIQNPRYQVTQFGKPVTLSCSQTLNHNVMYWYQQKSSQAPKLLFHYYDKDFNNEADTPDNFQSRRPNTSFCFLDIRSPGLGDTAMYLCATSRGGGVEKLFFGSGTQLSVL.

Here the CDR3 DNA reads TGTGCCAGCAGCCCAAGGGAGGGGGGCCCTGCTTTCGAGCAGTACTTC. It translates to CASSPREGGPAFEQYF. J is TRBJ2-7 and V is TRBV4-2, with D possibly matching TRBD2 (7 bases). The V and J ends lost 4 bases and 6 bases respectively, with 22 bases between them. Looked up from germline, CDR1 is LGHNA and CDR2 is YNFKEQ. CDR3 size: 16 residues.

The V and J genes are TRBV29-1 and TRBJ1-2; 9 nucleotides align to TRBD1. The junction had 2 bases not matched to a gene; V was cut back by 5 bases and J by 7 bases. Per the germline V gene, CDR1 is SQVTM and CDR2 is ANQGSEA. This CDR3 spans 11 amino acids. The CDR3 nucleotides are TGCAGCGTTTGGGACAGGGTTGGCTACACCTTC. It translates to CSVWDRVGYTF.

The V call is TRBV5-4, the J call TRBJ1-2, with TRBD1 identical over 10 bases. This CDR3 has 14 residues. Germline V gives CDR1 SGHNT, CDR2 YYREEE (reference sequence). V gave up 0 bases and J gave up 8 bases; unmatched junction bases: 4. As DNA, the CDR3 is TGTGCCAGCAGCTTGGGACAGGGGGCGGGGGGCTACACCTTC. Translated: CASSLGQGAGGYTF.

This chain links TRBV7-9 with TRBJ2-5, with TRBD1 matching over 8 bases. Germline values: CDR1 SEHNR, CDR2 FQNEAQ (reference sequence). The CDR3 is 16 residues long. The trim removed 2 bases at V and 0 bases at J, leaving 5 bases unmatched. CDR3 protein: CASSLQGAGYQETQYF. CDR3 bases: TGTGCCAGCAGCTTACAGGGGGCTGGGTACCAAGAGACCCAGTACTTC.

This clone was found once. The chain combines TRBV29-1 with TRBJ2-3, with a tentative D call TRBD2 (5 bases). V lost 4 bases to trimming and J lost 10 bases, with 15 bases between them. From germline, CDR1 is SQVTM and CDR2 ANQGSEA. The length of the CDR3 is 12 residues. CDR3 nucleotide sequence: TGCAGCGTTGTCGTGGACTCCGGGGCGCAGTATTTT. Protein sequence: CSVVVDSGAQYF.

This clone showed up just a few times. This chain joins TRBV2 and TRBJ1-1; the D gene is possibly TRBD1 (5 bases). CDR3 size: 13 residues. The V gene lost 5 bases and the J gene lost 1 base, with 8 bases spanning the gap. Germline-derived CDR1 and CDR2 are SNHLY and FYNNEI. The CDR3 bases are TGTGCCAGCAGTTCCCAGGGGAACACTGAAGCTTTCTTT. Its translation is CASSSQGNTEAFF.

J is TRBJ1-1 and V is TRBV6-1; TRBD1 is a possible D gene (6 bases). V was trimmed by 1 base and J by 6 bases, leaving 24 bases between them. The germline CDR1 and CDR2 sequences are MNHNS and SASEGT. This CDR3 is built from 18 residues. The CDR3 bases are TGTGCCAGCAGTGAAGAACCCACTACCACAGGGTTCAAGGCTGAAGCTTTCTTT. It translates to CASSEEPTTTGFKAEAFF.

The chain's CDR3 is CASSLRTGSNPLEPYEQYF. The CDR3 DNA reads TGTGCCAGCAGCCTCCGGACAGGGTCAAACCCTCTCGAACCCTACGAGCAGTACTTC. J is TRBJ2-7 and V is TRBV5-8, with TRBD1 identical over 8 bases. Germline CDR1 and CDR2: SGHTS and YDEGEE. Unmatched junction bases numbered 20, after V lost 4 bases and J lost 2 bases. This CDR3 is built from 19 residues.

The genes are TRBV30 and TRBJ1-4; unclear D gene. Germline V CDR1 and CDR2: GTSNPN, SVGIG (reference sequence). V was trimmed by 0 bases and J by 8 bases, leaving 16 bases between them. This CDR3 is 15 amino acids long. The CDR3 DNA follows: TGTGCCTGGAGTGTGGGTTATGTGGGAGGAGAAAAACTGTTTTTT. It specifies CAWSVGYVGGEKLFF.

This clone has more than one count but fewer than ten. The gene calls are TRBV18 and TRBJ1-4, with D tentatively TRBD1 (5 bases). The CDR3 is 14 amino acids. CDR1 KGHSH and CDR2 LQKENI come from the germline V gene. Between the trimmed V and J ends, which lost 3 bases and 3 bases, there was a span of 8 bases. CDR3 region: CASSPTEANEKLFF. The CDR3 DNA is TGTGCCAGCTCACCGACAGAGGCTAATGAAAAACTGTTTTTT.

The chain is built from TRBV4-1 and TRBJ2-5, with TRBD2 identical over 15 bases. Per germline, CDR1 MGHRA and CDR2 YSYEKL. This CDR3 contains 18 residues. Unmatched junction bases numbered 5, after V lost 0 bases and J lost 3 bases. CDR3 in DNA: TGCGCCAGCAGCCAAGATTTCAGGACTAGCGGGAGGGAAGAGACCCAGTACTTC. Translation gives CASSQDFRTSGREETQYF.

The genes are TRBV7-2 and TRBJ2-7; TRBD2 matches at 10 bases. Trimming took 2 bases from V and 4 from J; bases not matched to a gene: 2. Per germline, CDR1 SGHTA and CDR2 FQGNSA. The CDR3 has 14 residues. The CDR3 loop is CASSLRTSGYEQYF. In DNA, the CDR3 is TGTGCCAGCAGCTTACGGACTAGCGGATACGAGCAGTACTTC.

This clone was picked up one time. The chain recombines TRBV9 with TRBJ1-2, with TRBD1 identical over 8 bases. CDR1 SGDLS and CDR2 YYNGEE come from the germline V gene. The J segment lost 8 bases and the V segment lost 4 bases, leaving 7 bases of the junction unmatched. This CDR3 is built from 13 residues. The CDR3 DNA is TGTGCCAGCAGCTCACAGGGGGGCCAGGGCTACACCTTC. Protein product: CASSSQGGQGYTF.

The gene calls are TRBV6-5 and TRBJ1-4, with D perhaps TRBD1 (5 bases). CDR3 length: 15 amino acids. Germline values: CDR1 MNHEY, CDR2 SVGAGI. Trimming removed 0 bases at V and 2 bases at J, with 7 bases between. The CDR3 nucleotides are TGTGCCAGCAGTTACTCCCAGGGTACTAATGAAAAACTGTTTTTT. Its translation is CASSYSQGTNEKLFF.

The genes are TRBV29-1 and TRBJ1-1, with D hard to call. Trimming removed 4 bases at V and 1 base at J, with 7 bases between. The CDR3 is 12 amino acids. Germline V CDR1 and CDR2: SQVTM, ANQGSEA. The CDR3 nucleotides read TGCAGCGTTGGCGGTGGGAACACTGAAGCTTTCTTT. It yields the protein CSVGGGNTEAFF.

The table lists this clone with a count of one. V usage is TRBV5-1 and J usage is TRBJ2-2; 8 bases map to TRBD2. Trimming at V came to 0 bases and at J to 6 bases, leaving 4 bases not matched to a gene. Per germline, CDR1 SGHRS and CDR2 YFSETQ. The CDR3 is 15 residues long. CDR3 residues: CASSLAGGQAGELFF. CDR3 sequence (DNA): TGCGCCAGCAGCTTGGCGGGGGGGCAGGCCGGGGAGCTGTTTTTT.

This chain joins TRBV12-5 and TRBJ1-4; D remains ambiguous. V lost 0 bases, J lost 8 bases, and 22 bases lay in between. The CDR3 is made up of 18 amino acids. From germline, CDR1 is LGHNT and CDR2 FRNRAP. Here the CDR3 reads CASGLVRVIGYGSEKLFF. Written as DNA, the CDR3 is TGTGCTAGTGGTTTGGTACGGGTTATAGGTTATGGTTCCGAAAAACTGTTTTTT.